This entry lists 21 T cell receptor beta chains sequenced from one sample in a study of blood T cell repertoires in COVID-19. The data were produced by immunoSEQ multiplex PCR, yet TCRdb's version contains in-frame clones alone and is incomplete. Counted here are approximately 97,000 clones, over 75% occurring once; the ten biggest clones make up 1.7%. The material sequenced was peripheral blood. Source of these receptors: a man aged 60 to 69 with acute or convalescent COVID-19.

The V call is TRBV20-1, the J call TRBJ2-7, with 8 bases matching TRBD1. CDR1 and CDR2 from the germline V gene are DFQATT and SNEGSKA (reference sequence). The CDR3 length is 15 residues. Unmatched junction bases numbered 14, after V lost 3 bases and J lost 7 bases. The CDR3 protein is CSASLTGGFIGEQYF. In DNA form, the CDR3 reads TGCAGTGCTAGTCTTACAGGGGGGTTTATTGGAGAGCAGTACTTC.

The rearrangement joins TRBV6-5 to TRBJ2-3; 11 bases align to TRBD1. The CDR3 has 14 residues. In germline, CDR1 is MNHEY, CDR2 SVGAGI. V shed 6 bases and J 2 bases; nucleotides not matched to a gene: 1. This chain's CDR3 is CASSGQGATDTQYF. In DNA, the CDR3 is TGTGCCAGCAGCGGACAGGGGGCCACAGATACGCAGTATTTT.

The rearrangement uses TRBV2 and TRBJ2-3; D call uncertain. Germline V CDR1 and CDR2: SNHLY, FYNNEI. The CDR3 sequence is 13 residues long. Trimming took off 4 bases at V and 3 bases at J, with 8 bases between the two ends. The CDR3 nucleotides are TGTGCCAGCAGTGCCGAGGTGACAGATACGCAGTATTTT. It translates to CASSAEVTDTQYF.

This rearrangement joins TRBV5-4 to TRBJ2-1; 15 nucleotides align to TRBD2. V lost 3 bases to trimming and J lost 7 bases; unmatched junction nucleotides: 2. There are 15 residues in the CDR3. CDR1 is SGHNT, CDR2 YYREEE, per germline (reference sequence). CDR3 region: CASSSGLAGGNEQFF. CDR3 bases: TGTGCCAGCAGCTCGGGACTAGCGGGGGGTAATGAGCAGTTCTTC.

This chain connects TRBV6-5 to TRBJ1-2; D is ambiguous. CDR1 and CDR2 (germline): MNHEY, SVGAGI. V dropped 2 bases and J dropped 4 bases, with 11 bases sitting between them. The CDR3 spans 14 residues. CDR3 loop: CASSYEGGSYGYTF. In DNA form, the CDR3 reads TGTGCCAGCAGTTACGAGGGAGGGAGCTATGGCTACACCTTC.

Only one count was recorded for this clone. For the CDR3, the DNA is TGTGCCAGCAGCCAATCCGGGTCAAGCACAGATACGCAGTATTTT. Encoded protein: CASSQSGSSTDTQYF. V is TRBV3-1 (or the pseudogene TRBV3-2) and J is TRBJ2-3; D call uncertain. Per germline, CDR1 LGHDT and CDR2 YNNKEL (reference sequence). CDR3 length: 15 amino acids. The V gene lost 2 bases and the J gene lost 0 bases, with 9 bases spanning the gap.

Turning to this clone: Given a much more abundant clone one base away, this may be a read error. The chain couples TRBV5-1 to TRBJ1-1; TRBD1 is a possible D gene (5 bases). Trimming shortened V by 0 bases and J by 0 bases, and 6 bases separated the two germline ends. The CDR3 spans 14 residues. Germline CDR1 reads SGHRS; CDR2 reads YFSETQ. The CDR3 is CASSLGQMNTEAFF. In nucleotides, the CDR3 is TGCGCCAGCAGCTTGGGACAGATGAACACTGAAGCTTTCTTT. The variable domain in full, completed from reference TRBV5-1 and TRBJ1-1, reads KAGVTQTPRYLIKTRGQQVTLSCSPISGHRSVSWYQQTPGQGLQFLFEYFSETQRNKGNFPGRFSGRQFSNSRSEMNVSTLELGDSALYLCASSLGQMNTEAFFGQGTRLTVV.

The chain links TRBV3-1 (or the pseudogene TRBV3-2) to TRBJ1-2; 7 bases agree with TRBD1. Germline V gene data show CDR1 as LGHDT and CDR2 as YNNKEL (reference sequence). V shed 6 bases and J 0 bases; nucleotides not matched to a gene: 4. This CDR3 region has 14 residues. The CDR3 loop reads CASRETGANYGYTF. In DNA, the CDR3 is TGTGCCAGCAGGGAAACAGGGGCTAACTATGGCTACACCTTC.

This CDR3 is CASSEGNQPQHF. CDR3 nucleotides: TGTGCCAGCAGTGAGGGAAATCAGCCCCAGCATTTT. The rearrangement uses TRBV6-6 and TRBJ1-5; D uncertain. The germline V and J ends were trimmed by 5 bases and 4 bases, with 6 bases remaining between them. Germline V CDR1 and CDR2: MNHNY, SVGAGI (reference sequence). CDR3 length: 12 residues.

This clone was detected a few times. The V and J genes are TRBV7-9 and TRBJ1-5; D might be TRBD1 (6 bases). Germline V gives CDR1 SEHNR, CDR2 FQNEAQ (reference sequence). This CDR3 has 16 amino acids. Trimming removed 0 bases from V and 2 bases from J, with 11 bases in between. CDR3 in DNA: TGTGCCAGCAGCTTAGCATCAGGGGACGGCAATCAGCCCCAGCATTTT. Amino acid sequence: CASSLASGDGNQPQHF.

The chain joins TRBV19 to TRBJ1-1; 9 nucleotides agree with TRBD1. Trimming at V came to 5 bases and at J to 5 bases, leaving 6 bases not matched to a gene. This CDR3 is 14 amino acids long. Germline V lookup: CDR1 LNHDA, CDR2 SQIVND (reference sequence). CDR3 sequence (DNA): TGTGCCAGTAGTCACAGGGGGCTGACGACTGAAGCTTTCTTT. This gives the protein CASSHRGLTTEAFF.

The V and J genes are TRBV11-2 and TRBJ2-1, with a possible D match to TRBD2 (7 bases). The germline V gene has CDR1 SGHAT and CDR2 FQNNGV. The CDR3 covers 14 residues. The V gene lost 4 bases and the J gene lost 6 bases, with 13 bases spanning the gap. CDR3 nucleotides: TGTGCCAGCAGCTCTCCCCGGGGGGCCAATGAGCAGTTCTTC. Amino acids: CASSSPRGANEQFF.

The gene calls are TRBV19 and TRBJ1-6; D possibly corresponds to TRBD1 (5 bases). CDR1 and CDR2 (germline): LNHDA, SQIVND (reference sequence). The CDR3 spans 15 residues. Trimming cost V 3 bases and J 2 bases, with 8 bases left between them. DNA of the CDR3: TGTGCCAGTAGTATCGGGGGGACCTATAATTCACCCCTCCACTTT. This gives the protein CASSIGGTYNSPLHF. Filled out from reference TRBV19 and TRBJ1-6, the complete variable domain reads DGGITQSPKYLFRKEGQNVTLSCEQNLNHDAMYWYRQDPGQGLRLIYYSQIVNDFQKGDIAEGYSVSREKKESFPLTVTSAQKNPTAFYLCASSIGGTYNSPLHFGNGTRLTVT.

The J gene is TRBJ1-1, the V gene TRBV3-1 (or the pseudogene TRBV3-2); TRBD1 is a possible D gene (6 bases). V lost 4 bases and J lost 0, with 18 bases in between. This CDR3 spans 17 amino acids. Germline V gene sequence: CDR1 LGHDT, CDR2 YNNKEL (reference sequence). CDR3: CASSPRQDLRMNTEAFF. CDR3 bases: TGTGCCAGCAGCCCGCGACAGGACTTAAGAATGAACACTGAAGCTTTCTTT.

The chain links TRBV2 to TRBJ1-2; 8 bases match TRBD1. J gave up 6 bases and V 7 bases, and 16 bases lay outside the gene matches. Germline CDR1 is SNHLY and CDR2 is FYNNEI. The CDR3 spans 16 residues. Here the CDR3 DNA reads TGTGCCAGCACCGAAGGTTCCAGGGGGCTTTCCCATGGCTACACCTTC. This encodes CASTEGSRGLSHGYTF.

The chain is built from TRBV10-3 and TRBJ1-2, with D perhaps matching TRBD1 (5 bases). V gave up 6 bases and J gave up 0 bases, with 11 bases separating them. Germline values: CDR1 ENHRY, CDR2 SYGVKD. CDR3 size: 14 residues. The CDR3 region has the DNA TGTGCCATCAGGAAGGGGTCTGCTAACTATGGCTACACCTTC. It codes for CAIRKGSANYGYTF.

This rearrangement joins TRBV25-1 to TRBJ2-7; D ambiguous. The CDR3 has 11 amino acids. Trimming removed 4 bases from V and 3 bases from J, with 4 bases in between. Germline V gene sequence: CDR1 MGHDK, CDR2 SYGVNS. The CDR3 DNA reads TGTGCCAGCAGTGGCGGCTACGAGCAGTACTTC. Protein: CASSGGYEQYF.

V usage is TRBV2 and J usage is TRBJ1-1, with D possibly TRBD1 on 6 matching bases. Germline CDR1 and CDR2: SNHLY and FYNNEI. V was pared by 6 bases and J by 4 bases, with 18 bases between. The CDR3 runs 15 residues. The CDR3 DNA sequence: TGTGCCAGCAGGGTACCGGGATTAGGGGGCACTGAAGCTTTCTTT. Its translation is CASRVPGLGGTEAFF.

The chain is built from TRBV11-3 and TRBJ2-1; 7 positions match TRBD2. Germline V gene data show CDR1 as SGHNT and CDR2 as YENEEA. The CDR3 runs to 15 residues. After removal of 5 bases from V and 5 bases from J, the junction contained 9 bases not matched to a gene. The CDR3 loop reads CASSLSGEGDNEQFF. DNA for the CDR3: TGTGCCAGCAGCCTCAGCGGGGAAGGCGACAATGAGCAGTTCTTC.

The V and J genes are TRBV4-1 and TRBJ1-2; a possible D gene is TRBD1 (5 bases). The CDR3 is 13 residues long. CDR1 and CDR2 from the germline V gene are MGHRA and YSYEKL. V was shortened by 4 bases and J by 4 bases, with 10 bases between the two germline ends. CDR3 region: CASSLGQRYGYTF. The CDR3 DNA sequence: TGCGCCAGCAGCCTTGGACAACGCTATGGCTACACCTTC.

V is TRBV29-1 and J is TRBJ1-3; maybe TRBD1 (6 bases). The CDR3 is 14 amino acids. V lost 2 bases, J lost 2 bases, and 10 bases lay in between. Germline-derived CDR1 and CDR2 are SQVTM and ANQGSEA. The CDR3 here is CSVEKQGPGNTIYF. The CDR3 region has the DNA TGCAGCGTTGAAAAACAGGGACCTGGAAACACCATATATTTT.